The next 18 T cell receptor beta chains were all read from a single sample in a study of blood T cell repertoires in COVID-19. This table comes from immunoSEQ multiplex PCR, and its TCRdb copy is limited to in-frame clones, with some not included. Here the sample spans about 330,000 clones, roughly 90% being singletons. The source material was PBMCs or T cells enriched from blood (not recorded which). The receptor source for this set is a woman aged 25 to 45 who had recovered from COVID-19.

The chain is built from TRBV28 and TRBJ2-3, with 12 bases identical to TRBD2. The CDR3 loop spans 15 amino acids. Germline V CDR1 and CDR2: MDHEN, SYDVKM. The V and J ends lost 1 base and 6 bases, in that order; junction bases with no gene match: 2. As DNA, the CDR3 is TGTGCCAGCAGTTTATATGGGACTAGCGGGGATACGCAGTATTTT. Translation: CASSLYGTSGDTQYF.

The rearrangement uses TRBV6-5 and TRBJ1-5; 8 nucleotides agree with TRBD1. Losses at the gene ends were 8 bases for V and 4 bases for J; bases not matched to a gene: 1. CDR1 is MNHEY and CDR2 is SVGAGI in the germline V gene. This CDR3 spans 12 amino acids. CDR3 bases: TGTGCCAGCCGGGACAGGAATCAGCCCCAGCATTTT. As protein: CASRDRNQPQHF.

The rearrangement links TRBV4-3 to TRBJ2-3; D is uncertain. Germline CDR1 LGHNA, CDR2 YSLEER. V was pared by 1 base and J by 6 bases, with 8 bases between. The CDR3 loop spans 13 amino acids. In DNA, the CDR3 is TGCGCCAGCAGCCAAGGCGCCACGGATACGCAGTATTTT. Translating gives CASSQGATDTQYF.

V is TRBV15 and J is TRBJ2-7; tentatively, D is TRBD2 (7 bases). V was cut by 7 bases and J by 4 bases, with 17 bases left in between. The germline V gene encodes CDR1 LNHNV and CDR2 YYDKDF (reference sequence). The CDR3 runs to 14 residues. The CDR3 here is CATTDRGAGYEQYF. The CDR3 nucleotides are TGTGCCACCACCGATCGGGGGGCAGGGTACGAGCAGTACTTC.

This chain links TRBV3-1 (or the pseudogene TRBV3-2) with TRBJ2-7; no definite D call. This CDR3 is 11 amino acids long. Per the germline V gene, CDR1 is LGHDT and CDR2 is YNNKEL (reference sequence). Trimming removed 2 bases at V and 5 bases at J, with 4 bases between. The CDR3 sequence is CASSQFNEQYF. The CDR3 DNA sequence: TGTGCCAGCAGCCAATTTAACGAGCAGTACTTC.

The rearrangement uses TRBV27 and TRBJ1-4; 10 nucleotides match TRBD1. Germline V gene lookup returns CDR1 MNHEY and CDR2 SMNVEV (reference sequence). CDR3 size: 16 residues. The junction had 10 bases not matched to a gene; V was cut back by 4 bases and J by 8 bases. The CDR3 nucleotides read TGTGCCAGCAGTTGGTCAGACAGGGGGCGATGGGAAAAACTGTTTTTT. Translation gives CASSWSDRGRWEKLFF.

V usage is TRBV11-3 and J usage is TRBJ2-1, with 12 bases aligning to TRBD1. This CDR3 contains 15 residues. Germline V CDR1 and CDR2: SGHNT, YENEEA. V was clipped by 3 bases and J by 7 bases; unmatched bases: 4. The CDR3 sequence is CASSLGQGALNEQFF. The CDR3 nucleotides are TGTGCCAGCAGCTTGGGACAGGGGGCGCTAAATGAGCAGTTCTTC.

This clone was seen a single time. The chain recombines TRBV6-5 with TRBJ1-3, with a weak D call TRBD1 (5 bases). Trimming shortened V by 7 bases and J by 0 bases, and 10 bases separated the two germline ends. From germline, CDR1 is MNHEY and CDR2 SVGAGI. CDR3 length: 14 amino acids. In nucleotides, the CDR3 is TGTGCCAGCAATCCAGGGTCCTCTGGAAACACCATATATTTT. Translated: CASNPGSSGNTIYF.

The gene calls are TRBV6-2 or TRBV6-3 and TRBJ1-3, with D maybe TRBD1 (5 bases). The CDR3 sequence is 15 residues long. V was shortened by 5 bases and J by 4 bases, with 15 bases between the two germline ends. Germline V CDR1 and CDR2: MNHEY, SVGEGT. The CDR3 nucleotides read TGTGCCAGCAGTACCCGCTCAGGGCTCGGAAACACCATATATTTT. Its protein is CASSTRSGLGNTIYF.

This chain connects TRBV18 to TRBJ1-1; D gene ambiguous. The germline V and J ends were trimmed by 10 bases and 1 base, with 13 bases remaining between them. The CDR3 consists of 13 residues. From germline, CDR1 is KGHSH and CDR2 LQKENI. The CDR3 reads CATLSAWNTEAFF. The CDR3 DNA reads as TGTGCCACCCTCTCCGCGTGGAACACTGAAGCTTTCTTT.

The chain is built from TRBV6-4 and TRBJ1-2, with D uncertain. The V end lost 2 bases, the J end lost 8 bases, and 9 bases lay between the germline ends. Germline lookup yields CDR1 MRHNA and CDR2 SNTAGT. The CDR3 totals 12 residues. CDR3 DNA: TGTGCCAGCAGTGACCGAGGCAGCGGCTACACCTTC. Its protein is CASSDRGSGYTF.

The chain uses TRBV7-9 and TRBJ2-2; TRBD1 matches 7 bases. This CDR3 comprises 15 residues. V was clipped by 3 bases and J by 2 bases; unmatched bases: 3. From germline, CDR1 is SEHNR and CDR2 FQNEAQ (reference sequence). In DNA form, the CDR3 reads TGTGCCAGCAGCTTGGACAGGTTTAACACCGGGGAGCTGTTTTTT. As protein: CASSLDRFNTGELFF.

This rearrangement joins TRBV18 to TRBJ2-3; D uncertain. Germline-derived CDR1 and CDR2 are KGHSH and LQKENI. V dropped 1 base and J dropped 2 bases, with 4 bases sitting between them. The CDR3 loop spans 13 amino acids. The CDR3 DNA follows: TGTGCCAGCTCACCACAGCCCACAGATACGCAGTATTTT. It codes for CASSPQPTDTQYF.

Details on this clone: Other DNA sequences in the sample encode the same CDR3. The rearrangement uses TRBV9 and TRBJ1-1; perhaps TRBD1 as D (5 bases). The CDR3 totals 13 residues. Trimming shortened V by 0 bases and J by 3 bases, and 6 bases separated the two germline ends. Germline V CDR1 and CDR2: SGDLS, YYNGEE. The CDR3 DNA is TGTGCCAGCAGCGTAGGGGGGGACACTGAAGCTTTCTTT. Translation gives CASSVGGDTEAFF.

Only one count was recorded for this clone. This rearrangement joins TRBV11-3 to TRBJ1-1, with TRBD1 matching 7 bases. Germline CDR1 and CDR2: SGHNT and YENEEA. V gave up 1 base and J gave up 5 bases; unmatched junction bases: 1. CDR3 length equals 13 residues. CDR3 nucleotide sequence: TGTGCCAGCAGCTTAGTCAGGGGGACTGAAGCTTTCTTT. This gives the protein CASSLVRGTEAFF.

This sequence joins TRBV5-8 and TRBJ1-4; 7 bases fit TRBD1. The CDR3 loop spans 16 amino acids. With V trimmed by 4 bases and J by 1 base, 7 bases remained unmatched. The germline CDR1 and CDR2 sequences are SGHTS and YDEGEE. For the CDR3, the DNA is TGTGCCAGCAGCCGGGCCCAGGGGGGAACTAATGAAAAACTGTTTTTT. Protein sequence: CASSRAQGGTNEKLFF.

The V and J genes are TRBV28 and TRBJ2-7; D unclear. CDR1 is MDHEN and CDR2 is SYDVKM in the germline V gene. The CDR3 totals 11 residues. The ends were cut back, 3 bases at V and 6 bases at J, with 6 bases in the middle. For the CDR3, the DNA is TGTGCCAGCAGTTTTGTCGGCGAGCAGTACTTC. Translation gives CASSFVGEQYF.

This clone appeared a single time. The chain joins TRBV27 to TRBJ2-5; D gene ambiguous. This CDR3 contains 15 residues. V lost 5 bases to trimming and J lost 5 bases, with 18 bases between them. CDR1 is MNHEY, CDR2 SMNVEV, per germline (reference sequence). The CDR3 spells CASSPRRLSGETQYF. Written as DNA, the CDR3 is TGTGCCAGCAGTCCCCGCCGACTCTCCGGGGAGACCCAGTACTTC.